A selection of T cell receptor beta chains follows, all from one sample in a study of long-term antiretroviral therapy in people with HIV. Data came from immunoSEQ multiplex PCR; TCRdb stores just in-frame clones and leaves some out. The sample yields about 25,000 clones, roughly 80% seen once. Sequenced here: unsorted PBMCs, sampled 2.1 years after starting antiretroviral therapy. These receptors were collected from a man under 40 with HIV. CDR3s include the opening cysteine and the closing phenylalanine or tryptophan. A D gene is named only where the DNA matches it firmly. Clone size is given for some rows only: seen once, a few or many times, or a class if the clone is expanded.

>NA|NA|TRBV18|TRBJ2-1
CASSPRQVGHNEQFF
TGTGCCAGCTCACCACGACAAGTGGGCCACAATGAGCAGTTCTTC
>NA|medium-sized|TRBV21-1|TRBJ2-7
CASSKEGLLYEQYF
TGTGCCAGCAGCAAAGAGGGGCTATTGTACGAGCAGTACTTC
>NA|NA|TRBV28|TRBJ1-3
CASSLRGGRSGNTIYF
TGTGCCAGCAGTTTAAGAGGAGGACGATCTGGAAACACCATATATTTT
>NA|NA|TRBV28|TRBJ1-2
CASSRTFEGGYTF
TGTGCCAGCAGTCGAACCTTCGAGGGCGGCTACACCTTC
>NA|once|TRBV13|TRBJ2-3
CASSISRTPRGYPSTDTQYF
TGTGCCAGCAGCATTAGTAGGACGCCGAGGGGATACCCTAGCACAGATACGCAGTATTTT
>TRBD1|NA|TRBV28|TRBJ2-5
CASSRGRLREETQYF
TGTGCCAGCAGTAGGGGGCGATTGAGAGAAGAGACCCAGTACTTC
>NA|NA|TRBV19|TRBJ1-3
CASSIAHGDSGNTIYF
TGTGCCAGTAGTATAGCCCACGGGGACTCTGGAAACACCATATATTTT
>TRBD2|NA|TRBV4-3|TRBJ2-3
CASSQGLARTDTQYF
TGCGCCAGCAGCCAAGGACTAGCGCGCACAGATACGCAGTATTTT
>TRBD1|NA|TRBV5-4|TRBJ1-2
CASSSQGGSYGYTF
TGTGCCAGCAGCTCCCAGGGGGGAAGTTATGGCTACACCTTC
>NA|NA|TRBV15|TRBJ1-1
CATSSPQELNTEAFF
TGTGCCACCAGCAGCCCACAGGAATTGAACACTGAAGCTTTCTTT
>TRBD2|NA|TRBV27|TRBJ2-3
CASSTSGGTDTQYF
TGTGCCAGCAGTACTAGCGGAGGCACAGATACGCAGTATTTT
>NA|NA|TRBV19|TRBJ2-7
CASSANRDRYEQYF
TGTGCCAGTAGTGCCAACCGGGACCGCTACGAGCAGTACTTC
>NA|few|TRBV2|TRBJ1-2
CASKLSGGYNYGYTF
TGTGCCAGCAAGCTTTCCGGGGGCTATAACTATGGCTACACCTTC
>TRBD2|NA|TRBV7-2|TRBJ2-4
CASSLAPLAGGSQYF
TGTGCCAGCAGCTTAGCGCCACTAGCGGGGGGCAGTCAGTACTTC
>NA|NA|TRBV5-4|TRBJ1-2
CASSLGRGSRGGYTF
TGTGCCAGCAGCTTGGGGCGGGGCAGTAGGGGCGGCTACACCTTC
>TRBD2|NA|TRBV4-1|TRBJ2-2
CASSFLLAGITNTGELFF
TGCGCCAGCAGCTTTCTACTAGCGGGTATCACGAACACCGGGGAGCTGTTTTTT
>NA|NA|TRBV29-1|TRBJ1-1
CSVEDTGRTEAFF
TGCAGCGTTGAGGACACAGGGCGAACTGAAGCTTTCTTT
>NA|NA|TRBV9|TRBJ1-2
CASSVDGSTNYGYTF
TGTGCCAGCAGCGTCGACGGTTCCACTAACTATGGCTACACCTTC
>NA|NA|TRBV19|TRBJ1-2
CASSIGHPYGYTF
TGTGCCAGTAGTATAGGACACCCCTATGGCTACACCTTC
>NA|medium-sized|TRBV9|TRBJ2-5
CASSRDAWAETQYF
TGTGCCAGCAGCAGGGACGCGTGGGCGGAGACCCAGTACTTC
>TRBD2|NA|TRBV30|TRBJ2-7
CAWRGLAGGREQYF
TGTGCCTGGAGAGGCTTAGCGGGAGGTCGCGAGCAGTACTTC
>TRBD1|NA|TRBV10-2|TRBJ2-7
CASRRQGKYSLSSYEQYF
TGCGCCAGCAGGAGACAGGGGAAATATTCCCTGAGCTCCTACGAGCAGTACTTC
>NA|NA|TRBV6-1|TRBJ2-1
CASSEEVVTGQFF
TGTGCCAGCAGTGAAGAAGTTGTGACTGGGCAGTTCTTC
>NA|NA|TRBV7-9|TRBJ2-7
CASSPKGPYEQYF
TGTGCCAGCAGCCCTAAAGGACCCTACGAGCAGTACTTC
>NA|NA|TRBV7-9|TRBJ2-1
CASSRDRDYNEQFF
TGTGCCAGCAGCCGAGACAGAGACTACAATGAGCAGTTCTTC
>NA|NA|TRBV7-3|TRBJ2-1
CASSLNAGSDNEQFF
TGTGCCAGCAGCTTAAACGCAGGGAGCGACAATGAGCAGTTCTTC
>NA|few|TRBV5-1|TRBJ2-2
CASSRPEQGNTGELFF
TGCGCCAGCAGCCGACCAGAACAGGGGAACACCGGGGAGCTGTTTTTT
>NA|NA|TRBV9|TRBJ2-7
CASSPSNSYEQYF
TGTGCCAGCAGCCCCTCCAATTCTTACGAGCAGTACTTC
>NA|NA|TRBV7-7|TRBJ2-1
CASSLAVREEQFF
TGTGCTAGCAGCTTAGCGGTGAGGGAAGAGCAGTTCTTC
>NA|NA|TRBV6-5|TRBJ2-7
CASSYSAGRAEQYF
TGTGCCAGCAGTTACTCGGCTGGGCGCGCAGAGCAGTACTTC
>NA|NA|TRBV18|TRBJ2-5
CASSPPRGFQETQYF
TGTGCCAGCTCACCACCGCGAGGGTTCCAAGAGACCCAGTACTTC
>TRBD1|once|TRBV6-5|TRBJ1-6
CASSAGGWNSPLHF
TGTGCCAGCAGTGCAGGGGGTTGGAATTCACCCCTCCACTTT